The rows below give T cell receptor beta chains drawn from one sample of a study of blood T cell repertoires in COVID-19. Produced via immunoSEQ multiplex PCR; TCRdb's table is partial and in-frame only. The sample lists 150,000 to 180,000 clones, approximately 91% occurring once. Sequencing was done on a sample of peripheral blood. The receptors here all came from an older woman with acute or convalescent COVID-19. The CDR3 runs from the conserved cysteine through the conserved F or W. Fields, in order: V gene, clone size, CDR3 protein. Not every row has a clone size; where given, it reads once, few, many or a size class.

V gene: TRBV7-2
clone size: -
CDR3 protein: CASSDTELAKNIQYF

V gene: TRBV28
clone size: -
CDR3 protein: CASSLSAGDLYGYTF

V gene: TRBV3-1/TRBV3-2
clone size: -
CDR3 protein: CASSLKGELFF

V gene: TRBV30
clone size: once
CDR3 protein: CAWSLQGATEAFF

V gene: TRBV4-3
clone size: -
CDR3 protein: CASSQDGSDYGYTF

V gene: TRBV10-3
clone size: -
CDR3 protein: CAISEEDIFSYNEQFF

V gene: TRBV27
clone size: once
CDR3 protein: CASRAGGQYYGYTF

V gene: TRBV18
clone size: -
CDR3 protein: CASSPEDSYNEQFF

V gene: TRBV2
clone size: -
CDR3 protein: CASSGETRPRRTQYF

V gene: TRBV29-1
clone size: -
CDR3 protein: CSVGSQGGSTDTQYF

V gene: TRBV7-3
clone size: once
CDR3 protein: CASSNNRGEQYF

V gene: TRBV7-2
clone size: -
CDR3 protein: CASSLAGEGETQYF

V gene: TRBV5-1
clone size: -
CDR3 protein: CASSRIGVNTEAFF

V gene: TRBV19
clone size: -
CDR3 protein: CASSTTFGYTF

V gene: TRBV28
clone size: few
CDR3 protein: CASSSAGWSDTEAFF

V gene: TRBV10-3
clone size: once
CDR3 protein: CAISPGTHTPSQHF

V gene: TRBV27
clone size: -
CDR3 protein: CASSSADRGSLHF

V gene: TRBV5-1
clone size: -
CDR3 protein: CASSLASSGGAREQFF

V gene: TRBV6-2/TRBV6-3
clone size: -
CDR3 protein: CASSFTGGNYGYTF

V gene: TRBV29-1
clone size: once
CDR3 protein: CSVGLAGGIYEQYF

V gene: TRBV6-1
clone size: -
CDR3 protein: CASRGDRALGYGYTF

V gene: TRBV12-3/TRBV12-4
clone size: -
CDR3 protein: CASSFQGGEAFF

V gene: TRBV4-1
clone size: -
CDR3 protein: CASSPRDSYEQYF

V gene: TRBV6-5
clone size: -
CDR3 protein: CASSYSSRSYEQYF

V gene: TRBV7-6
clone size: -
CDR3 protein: CASTQGAGQETQYF

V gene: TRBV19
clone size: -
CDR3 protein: CASSIVLRTGLGYGYTF

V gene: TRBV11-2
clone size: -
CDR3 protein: CASSQVQSLELPLHF

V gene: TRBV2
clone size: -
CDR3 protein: CAKGQGIAEAFF

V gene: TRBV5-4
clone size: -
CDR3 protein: CASSLGEEGGELFF

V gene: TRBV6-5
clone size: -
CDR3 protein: CASSYKAGVFYEQYF

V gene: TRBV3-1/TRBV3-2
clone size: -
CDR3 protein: CASSQEWGQGIMNTEAFF

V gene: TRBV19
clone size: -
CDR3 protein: CASSIGYVLAKNIQYF

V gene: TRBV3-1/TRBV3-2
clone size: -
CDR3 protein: CASSQRTGGYTEAFF

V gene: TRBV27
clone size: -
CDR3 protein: CASSPGTRGTGELFF

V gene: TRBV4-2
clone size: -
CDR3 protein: CASSQSGGGYTQYF

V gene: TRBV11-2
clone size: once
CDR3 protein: CASSLGRQTPLHF

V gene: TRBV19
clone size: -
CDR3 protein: CASSFDRGITGNTIYF

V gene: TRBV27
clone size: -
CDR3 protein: CASSPYRVNEQFF

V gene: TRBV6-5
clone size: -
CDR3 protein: CASSYSEIAGGGYTF

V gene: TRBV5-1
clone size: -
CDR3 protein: CASSLVFHRGLRTGGTGELFF

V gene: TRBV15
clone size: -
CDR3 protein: CATSSPRGAQFF

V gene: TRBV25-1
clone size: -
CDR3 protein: CASSEYILAGGGQETQYF

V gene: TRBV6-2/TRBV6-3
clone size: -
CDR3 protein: CASSYSTSGGAKTQYF

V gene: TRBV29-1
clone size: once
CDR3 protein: CSVVGDSYEQYF

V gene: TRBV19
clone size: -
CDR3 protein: CASSGGLSYEQYF

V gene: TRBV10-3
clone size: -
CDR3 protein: CAIRTGWDTEAFF

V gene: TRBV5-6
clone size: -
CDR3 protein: CASSHQQEWRSSYEQYF

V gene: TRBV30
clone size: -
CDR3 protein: CAWRAGGTQYF

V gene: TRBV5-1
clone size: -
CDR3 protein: CASSPGLDSGNTIYF

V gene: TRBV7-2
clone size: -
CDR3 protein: CASSLGGTGGRNEQFF

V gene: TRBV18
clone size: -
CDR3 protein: CASSPSGGGEQFF

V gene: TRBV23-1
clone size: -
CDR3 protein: CASSQSSRENNQPQHF

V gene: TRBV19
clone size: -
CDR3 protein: CASSIGPVEGSVWNSNQPQHF